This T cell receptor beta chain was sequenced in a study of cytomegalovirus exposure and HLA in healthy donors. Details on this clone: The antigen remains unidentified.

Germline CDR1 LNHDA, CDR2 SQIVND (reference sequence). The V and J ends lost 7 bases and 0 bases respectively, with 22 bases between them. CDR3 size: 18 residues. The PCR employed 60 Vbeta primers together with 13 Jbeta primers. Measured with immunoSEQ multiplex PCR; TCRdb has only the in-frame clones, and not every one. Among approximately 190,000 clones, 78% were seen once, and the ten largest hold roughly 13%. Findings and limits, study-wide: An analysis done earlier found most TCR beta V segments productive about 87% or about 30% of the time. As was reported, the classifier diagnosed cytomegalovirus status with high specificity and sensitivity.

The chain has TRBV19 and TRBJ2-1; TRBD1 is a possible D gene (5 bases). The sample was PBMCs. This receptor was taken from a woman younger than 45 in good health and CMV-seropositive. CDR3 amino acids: CASNPWGGGPRSYNEQFF. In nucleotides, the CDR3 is TGTGCCAGTAACCCTTGGGGCGGTGGCCCCCGCTCCTACAATGAGCAGTTCTTC.